One and the same sample provided the 3 T cell receptor beta chains below, sequenced in a study of CD8 T cells in ankylosing spondylitis. Notes on the study in general: What seemed typical of ankylosing spondylitis blood was a TCR beta motif built from several highly homologous variants.

MiXCR, run by TCRdb on the 5' RACE reads, gives a single entry per CDR3 protein. The profile shows roughly 700,000 distinct CDR3 sequences, around a fifth of them singletons. The antigens these receptors bind are not known. The sequenced sample consisted of blood, either unsorted or a sorted T cell fraction (not recorded which). The receptors stem from a male donor with ankylosing spondylitis.

This clonotype was observed a few times. This may be a read error, as it is one base from a much larger clone. This sequence joins TRBV11-2 and TRBJ2-7; TRBD2 matches at 12 bases. The length of the CDR3 is 15 residues. V lost 7 bases and J lost 0; bases outside the gene matches: 4. The germline V gene has CDR1 SGHAT and CDR2 FQNNGV. The CDR3 here is CASNPTSGGSYEQYF. For the CDR3, the DNA is TGTGCCAGCAACCCGACTAGCGGGGGCTCCTACGAGCAGTACTTC. Full variable domain (missing parts from reference TRBV11-2 and TRBJ2-7): EAGVAQSPRYKIIEKRQSVAFWCNPISGHATLYWYQQILGQGPKLLIQFQNNGVVDDSQLPKDRFSAERLKGVDSTLKIQPAKLEDSAVYLCASNPTSGGSYEQYFGPGTRLTVT.

This clonotype was picked up a small number of times. The J gene is TRBJ2-2, the V gene TRBV5-1; 8 bases map to TRBD1. This CDR3 is built from 15 residues. V lost 5 bases, J lost 2 bases, and 5 bases stayed unmatched. CDR1 and CDR2 (germline): SGHRS, YFSETQ. CDR3 coding DNA: TGCGCCAGCAGAGAGACAGGGGATAACACCGGGGAGCTGTTTTTT. It encodes CASRETGDNTGELFF. The full variable domain, rest sourced from reference TRBV5-1 and TRBJ2-2, is KAGVTQTPRYLIKTRGQQVTLSCSPISGHRSVSWYQQTPGQGLQFLFEYFSETQRNKGNFPGRFSGRQFSNSRSEMNVSTLELGDSALYLCASRETGDNTGELFFGEGSRLTVL.

V gene TRBV12-3 or TRBV12-4 combines with J gene TRBJ1-1; tentatively, D is TRBD1 (6 bases). The ends were cut back, 7 bases at V and 4 bases at J, with 13 bases in the middle. The CDR3 runs 13 residues. Here the CDR3 DNA reads TGTGCCAGCACCACGGACAGTAGCACTGAAGCTTTCTTT. Encoded protein: CASTTDSSTEAFF.